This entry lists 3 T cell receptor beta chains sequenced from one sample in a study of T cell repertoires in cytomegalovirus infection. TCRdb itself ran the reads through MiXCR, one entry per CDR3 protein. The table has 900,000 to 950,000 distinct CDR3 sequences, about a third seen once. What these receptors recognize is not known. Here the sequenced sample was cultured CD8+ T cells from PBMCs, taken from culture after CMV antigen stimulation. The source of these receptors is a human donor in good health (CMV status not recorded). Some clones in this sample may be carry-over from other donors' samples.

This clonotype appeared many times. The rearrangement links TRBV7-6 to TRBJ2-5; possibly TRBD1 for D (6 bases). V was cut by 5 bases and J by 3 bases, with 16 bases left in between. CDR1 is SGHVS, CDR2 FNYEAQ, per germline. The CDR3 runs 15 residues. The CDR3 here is CASSRIWTDKETQYF. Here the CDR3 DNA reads TGTGCCAGCAGCCGAATATGGACAGATAAAGAGACCCAGTACTTC.

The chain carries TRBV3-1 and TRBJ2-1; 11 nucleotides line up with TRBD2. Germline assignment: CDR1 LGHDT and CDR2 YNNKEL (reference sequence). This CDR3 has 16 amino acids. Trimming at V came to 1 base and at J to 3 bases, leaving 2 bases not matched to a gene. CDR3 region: CASSQATSGGYNEQFF. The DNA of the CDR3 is TGTGCCAGCAGCCAAGCTACTAGCGGGGGCTACAATGAGCAGTTCTTC.

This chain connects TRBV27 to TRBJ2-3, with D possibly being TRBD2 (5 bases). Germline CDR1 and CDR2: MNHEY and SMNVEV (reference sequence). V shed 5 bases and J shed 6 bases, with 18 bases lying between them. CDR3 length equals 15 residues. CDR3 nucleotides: TGTGCCAGCAGTCAATCGGACTCGGTAGTTGATACGCAGTATTTT. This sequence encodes CASSQSDSVVDTQYF.